The TCR beta chain under discussion was sequenced for a study of blood T cells in healthy people across ages. It was with a sample-barcoded 5' primer and a J-beta primer mix that a second PCR of about 7 to 12 cycles was run. TCRdb redid the calling of the 5' RACE reads with MiXCR, one entry per CDR3 protein. The data hold roughly 800,000 distinct CDR3 sequences, with 55% to 75% observed a single time. This clonotype occurred a few times. Its antigen is unknown. V was trimmed by 0 bases and J by 6 bases, leaving 15 bases between them. This CDR3 contains 15 residues. CDR1 and CDR2 (germline): DFQATT, SNEGSKA (reference sequence). Study results and caveats: Diversity estimates drawn from one million T cells were deemed underestimates.

The chain carries TRBV20-1 and TRBJ1-5; a weak D match, TRBD1 (6 bases). The receptor comes from a man aged 25-40 years in good health. Sequencing input: blood. The CDR3 sequence is CSARDPQGHVQPQHF. The CDR3 nucleotides are TGCAGTGCTAGAGATCCCCAGGGGCACGTTCAGCCCCAGCATTTT.